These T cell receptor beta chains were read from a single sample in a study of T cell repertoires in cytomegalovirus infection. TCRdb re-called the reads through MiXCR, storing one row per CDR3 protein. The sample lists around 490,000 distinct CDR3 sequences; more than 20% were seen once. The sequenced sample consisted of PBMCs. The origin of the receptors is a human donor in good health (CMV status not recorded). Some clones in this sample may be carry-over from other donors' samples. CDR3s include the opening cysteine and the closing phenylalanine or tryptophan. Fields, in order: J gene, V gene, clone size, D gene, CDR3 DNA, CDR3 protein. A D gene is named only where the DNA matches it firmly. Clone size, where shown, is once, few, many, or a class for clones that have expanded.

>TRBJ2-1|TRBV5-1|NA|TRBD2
TGCGCCAGCAGATATGGACTAGCGGGGAACAATGAGCAGTTCTTC
CASRYGLAGNNEQFF
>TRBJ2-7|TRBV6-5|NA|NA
TGTGCCAGCACGAGCAGCGGAAGAGGGGCGACCTACGAGCAGTACTTC
CASTSSGRGATYEQYF
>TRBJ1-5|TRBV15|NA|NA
TGTGCCACCAGCAGAGCGGGCACTCAGCCCCAGCATTTT
CATSRAGTQPQHF
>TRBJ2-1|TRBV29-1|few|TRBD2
TGCAGCGATCGCGGGAGCTACAATGAGCAGTTCTTC
CSDRGSYNEQFF
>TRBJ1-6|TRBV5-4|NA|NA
TGTGCCAGCAGCTCGGTTGGGGGTAATTCACCCCTCCACTTT
CASSSVGGNSPLHF
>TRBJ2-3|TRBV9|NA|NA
TGTGCCAGCAGCGTAAAGCCTCTCACAGATACGCAGTATTTT
CASSVKPLTDTQYF
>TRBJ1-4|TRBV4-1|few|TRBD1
TGCGCCAGCAGCCAGATGGGACAGGGTGAGGAAAAACTGTTTTTT
CASSQMGQGEEKLFF
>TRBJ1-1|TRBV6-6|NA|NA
TGTGCCAGCAGTTACTCGACCCAGGTTCCGCTCAGTAACGATATGAACACTGAAGCTTTCTTT
CASSYSTQVPLSNDMNTEAFF
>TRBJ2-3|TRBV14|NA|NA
TGTGCCAGCAGCCAAGATTTAAGACTCAGCGGCACAGATACGCAGTATTTT
CASSQDLRLSGTDTQYF
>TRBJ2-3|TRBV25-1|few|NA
TGTGCCAGCAGCGGAGGGGCTTCAGGGCTCTTGGGGCAGTATTTT
CASSGGASGLLGQYF
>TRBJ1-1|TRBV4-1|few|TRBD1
TGCGCCAGCAGCCAAGAAAGGAGGGACAGATTTGAAGCTTTCTTT
CASSQERRDRFEAFF
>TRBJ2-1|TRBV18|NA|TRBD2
TGTGCCAGCTCACCACTAGCGGGACATGAGCAGTTCTTC
CASSPLAGHEQFF
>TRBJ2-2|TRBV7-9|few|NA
TGTGCCAGCAGCTTCTCTAGGGTCGGGGAGCTGTTTTTT
CASSFSRVGELFF
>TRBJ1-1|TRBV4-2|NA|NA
TGTGCCAGCAGCCAAGATTGGGCAGGACTGAACACTGAAGCTTTCTTT
CASSQDWAGLNTEAFF
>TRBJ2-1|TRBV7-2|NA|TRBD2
TGTGCCAGCAGCTTAGGAGCGGGACTAATCTACAATGAGCAGTTCTTC
CASSLGAGLIYNEQFF
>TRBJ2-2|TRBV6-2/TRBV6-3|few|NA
TGTGCCAGCAGTTTTTTTCGAAGCGTCACCAACACCGGGGAGCTGTTTTTT
CASSFFRSVTNTGELFF
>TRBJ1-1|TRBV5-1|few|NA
TGCGCCAGCAGCTTTAAAGGGGAACAGACAACTGTGTCGAACACTGAAGCTTTCTTT
CASSFKGEQTTVSNTEAFF
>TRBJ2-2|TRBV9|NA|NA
TGTGCCAGCAGCGTAAGTAGGCCAGGCCGGAACACCGGGGAGCTGTTTTTT
CASSVSRPGRNTGELFF
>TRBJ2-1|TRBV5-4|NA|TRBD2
TGTGCCAGCAGCCGGAAGGGCGGGAGGGCGGATGAGCAGTTCTTC
CASSRKGGRADEQFF
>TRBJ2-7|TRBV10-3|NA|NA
TGTGCCATCAGTGACGCGCACGAGGACGAGCAGTACTTC
CAISDAHEDEQYF
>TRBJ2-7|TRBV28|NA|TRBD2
TGTGCCAGCAGTGTCTCTAGCGGGGGCTCCTACGAGCAGTACTTC
CASSVSSGGSYEQYF
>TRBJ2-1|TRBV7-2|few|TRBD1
TGTGCCAGCAGAGGACAGGACTCCTACAATGAGCAGTTCTTC
CASRGQDSYNEQFF
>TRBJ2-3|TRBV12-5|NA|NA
TGTGCTAGTGGAGTCACTACAGGGGTAGCGGCAGATACGCAGTATTTT
CASGVTTGVAADTQYF
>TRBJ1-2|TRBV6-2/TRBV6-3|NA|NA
TGTGCCAGCAGTTACTCGTTATCAGCGGCCGTCCTCTATGGCTACACCTTC
CASSYSLSAAVLYGYTF
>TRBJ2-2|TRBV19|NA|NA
TGTGCCAGTAAAGGGCAGGGTTCCGGGGAGCTGTTTTTT
CASKGQGSGELFF
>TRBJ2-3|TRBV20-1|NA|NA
TGCAGTGCTAGAGATCAGGCTGGGAGTCTTAGCACAGATACGCAGTATTTT
CSARDQAGSLSTDTQYF
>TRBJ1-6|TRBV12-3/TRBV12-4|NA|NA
TGTGCCAGCAGACCGGGCCGGGGAGGTAGTTCACCCCTCCACTTT
CASRPGRGGSSPLHF
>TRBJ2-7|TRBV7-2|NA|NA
TGTGCCAGCGGATTCCTCGGTCGTCCCTACGAGCAGTACTTC
CASGFLGRPYEQYF
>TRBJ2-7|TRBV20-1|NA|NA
TGCAGTGCTAGAGCGACTGTGCGGTACGAGCAGTACTTC
CSARATVRYEQYF
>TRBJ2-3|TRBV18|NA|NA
TGTGCCAGCTCACCAGGGTCTAGCACAGATACGCAGTATTTT
CASSPGSSTDTQYF